The T cell receptor (beta chain) under discussion was sequenced for a study of technical replicates of blood from a handful of donors. The CDR3 has 15 amino acids. Trimming removed 4 bases at V and 2 bases at J, with 14 bases between. Germline-derived CDR1 and CDR2 are KGHSH and LQKENI. Libraries were prepared by immunoSEQ multiplex PCR; TCRdb keeps only in-frame clonotypes and omits some of them. The data hold over 70,000 clones, with 90% to 95% observed a single time. The source of this sequence is a human donor in good health. Some clones in this sample may be carry-over from other donors' samples. The source material was PBMCs. The chain recombines TRBV18 with TRBJ1-1, with D perhaps TRBD1 (5 bases). CDR3 residues: CASSRGLLRNTEAFF. In DNA, the CDR3 is TGTGCCAGCTCACGGGGACTGTTGAGAAACACTGAAGCTTTCTTT.